These 20 T cell receptor beta chains share one sample of origin, sequenced in a study of shared clonotypes between healthy human individuals. Measured with immunoSEQ multiplex PCR; TCRdb has only the in-frame clones, and not every one. The sample carries a few million clones, 93% recorded once. Input material: naive CD4+ T cells from PBMCs. Subset: CD45RA+ positively selected. The receptor source for this set is a man between 18 and 29 years old in good health. Some clones in this sample may be carry-over from other donors' samples.

CDR3 amino acids: CAWRLAGASSEQYF. In DNA form, the CDR3 reads TGTGCCTGGCGGCTAGCGGGAGCTTCTAGCGAGCAGTACTTC. The V call is TRBV30, the J call TRBJ2-7, with TRBD2 matching 10 bases. J gave up 6 bases and V 5 bases, and 10 bases lay outside the gene matches. This CDR3 has 14 residues. Germline CDR1 is GTSNPN and CDR2 is SVGIG (reference sequence).

Concerning this clone itself: Other DNA sequences in the sample encode the same CDR3. The chain links TRBV5-1 to TRBJ1-5; no firm D call. The germline V gene has CDR1 SGHRS and CDR2 YFSETQ. This CDR3 has 14 residues. V shed 0 bases and J shed 3 bases, with 7 bases lying between them. For the CDR3, the DNA is TGCGCCAGCAGCTTGGGCGGGCCCAATCAGCCCCAGCATTTT. Protein sequence: CASSLGGPNQPQHF.

The chain couples TRBV6-7 to TRBJ1-4; D remains unclear. TRBV6-7 is sorted into the ORF group, with uncertain function. The CDR3 covers 17 residues. Trimming took 2 bases from V and 0 from J, leaving 13 bases between them. Here the CDR3 DNA reads TGTGCCAGCAGTTACCCGCTGGTGGGTACAACTAATGAAAAACTGTTTTTT. Encoded protein: CASSYPLVGTTNEKLFF.

The V and J genes are TRBV5-1 and TRBJ1-1; D gene uncertain. From germline, CDR1 is SGHRS and CDR2 YFSETQ. The CDR3 has 13 residues. The ends were cut back, 4 bases at V and 4 bases at J, with 11 bases in the middle. The CDR3 region is CASSPSGSTEAFF. The CDR3 DNA reads as TGCGCCAGCAGCCCTTCCGGGAGCACTGAAGCTTTCTTT.

This clone was detected once. This chain connects TRBV10-3 to TRBJ2-7, with 9 bases identical to TRBD1. The J segment lost 4 bases and the V segment lost 6 bases, leaving 7 bases of the junction unmatched. Germline assignment: CDR1 ENHRY and CDR2 SYGVKD. The CDR3 loop spans 14 amino acids. The CDR3 region is CAISTTGGSYEQYF. DNA of the CDR3: TGTGCCATCAGCACCACAGGGGGCTCTTACGAGCAGTACTTC.

This clone is a singleton in its sample. The rearrangement joins TRBV6-1 to TRBJ2-7; unclear D gene. Germline lookup yields CDR1 MNHNS and CDR2 SASEGT. V was pared by 3 bases and J by 0 bases, with 12 bases between. The length of the CDR3 is 15 residues. In DNA form, the CDR3 reads TGTGCCAGCAGTGACTGGGCAGCCTCCTCCTACGAGCAGTACTTC. Translating it yields CASSDWAASSYEQYF.

Of note for this clone: Distinct nucleotide sequences in the sample also encode this CDR3. V usage is TRBV28 and J usage is TRBJ2-5; 7 positions match TRBD1. V was clipped by 6 bases and J by 4 bases; unmatched bases: 8. This CDR3 is 14 amino acids long. The germline V gene encodes CDR1 MDHEN and CDR2 SYDVKM. CDR3 sequence (DNA): TGTGCCAGCAGCCTTAGACAGGGTTCAGAGACCCAGTACTTC. It yields the protein CASSLRQGSETQYF.

J is TRBJ1-2 and V is TRBV6-5; D is unclear. Trimming cost V 2 bases and J 2 bases, with 9 bases left between them. The CDR3 totals 14 residues. Germline values: CDR1 MNHEY, CDR2 SVGAGI. DNA for the CDR3: TGTGCCAGCAGTTACCAGCCTGGAAACTATGGCTACACCTTC. Its protein is CASSYQPGNYGYTF.

V is TRBV28 and J is TRBJ2-7; D might be TRBD1 or TRBD2, each matching 5 bases. The germline V gene has CDR1 MDHEN and CDR2 SYDVKM. This CDR3 spans 14 amino acids. V was cut by 6 bases and J by 7 bases, with 19 bases left in between. CDR3 protein: CASRPGTPTREQYF. The DNA for the CDR3 is TGTGCCAGCAGACCCGGGACCCCCACTAGGGAGCAGTACTTC.

The rearrangement joins TRBV5-4 to TRBJ2-5, with D possibly matching TRBD1 (7 bases). Germline V gene lookup returns CDR1 SGHNT and CDR2 YYREEE (reference sequence). V shed 4 bases and J shed 5 bases, with 12 bases lying between them. This CDR3 has 13 amino acids. CDR3 residues: CASSGGGRETQYF. For the CDR3, the DNA is TGTGCCAGCAGCGGAGGGGGCCGGGAGACCCAGTACTTC.

The sample holds one count of this clone. This rearrangement joins TRBV4-3 to TRBJ2-5; D not resolved. The J call is in doubt because the DNA end fits TRBJ2-7 better. Germline V gives CDR1 LGHNA, CDR2 YSLEER. The CDR3 covers 14 residues. CDR3 sequence reads: CASSQDRQIHEQYF. The CDR3 DNA follows: TGCGCCAGCAGCCAAGATCGGCAAATCCACGAGCAGTACTTC.

The CDR3 is CASSSMTSAYYEQYF. Here the CDR3 DNA reads TGTGCCAGCAGTTCTATGACTAGCGCCTACTACGAGCAGTACTTC. This chain connects TRBV28 to TRBJ2-7; 8 bases fit TRBD2. CDR1 is MDHEN, CDR2 SYDVKM, per germline. CDR3 length: 15 residues. Trimming removed 4 bases from V and 3 bases from J; junction bases left unmatched: 8.

The chain joins TRBV4-3 to TRBJ2-1, with D perhaps given as TRBD1 or TRBD2 (5 bases each). The ends were cut back, 0 bases at V and 7 bases at J, with 16 bases in the middle. This CDR3 spans 16 amino acids. Germline values: CDR1 LGHNA, CDR2 YSLEER. The DNA of the CDR3 is TGCGCCAGCAGCCAAGACAGGGTCGTAAGAGGGAATGAGCAGTTCTTC. It encodes CASSQDRVVRGNEQFF.

This chain uses TRBV10-3 with TRBJ2-1, with a possible D match to TRBD2 (5 bases). The CDR3 has 14 amino acids. Trimming took off 2 bases at V and 6 bases at J, with 11 bases between the two ends. Germline V CDR1 and CDR2: ENHRY, SYGVKD. Here the CDR3 DNA reads TGTGCCATCAGTGAGCCGCCGGGGTCCAATGAGCAGTTCTTC. It codes for CAISEPPGSNEQFF.

The genes are TRBV7-3 and TRBJ2-1, with a weak D call TRBD1 (6 bases). Germline V CDR1 and CDR2: SGHTA, FQGTGA. The CDR3 length is 13 residues. V lost 2 bases to trimming and J lost 6 bases, with 8 bases between them. The CDR3: CASSLEGVNEQFF. CDR3 DNA: TGTGCCAGCAGCTTAGAGGGGGTCAATGAGCAGTTCTTC. The full variable domain, rest sourced from reference TRBV7-3 and TRBJ2-1, is GAGVSQTPSNKVTEKGKYVELRCDPISGHTALYWYRQSLGQGPEFLIYFQGTGAADDSGLPNDRFFAVRPEGSVSTLKIQRTERGDSAVYLCASSLEGVNEQFFGPGTRLTVL.

This clone appeared a single time. J is TRBJ2-5 and V is TRBV20-1; D remains unclear. CDR1 is DFQATT and CDR2 is SNEGSKA in the germline V gene (reference sequence). The CDR3 is 11 amino acids. V was clipped by 6 bases and J by 7 bases, with 12 bases between them. The CDR3 DNA is TGCAGTGCCATTTATACTCGGACCCAGTACTTC. Its protein product is CSAIYTRTQYF.

A word on this clone: The sample contains more than one DNA sequence encoding this CDR3. CDR3 sequence reads: CASSDGGNTEAFF. The CDR3 DNA sequence: TGTGCCAGCAGTGACGGGGGGAACACTGAAGCTTTCTTT. The J gene is TRBJ1-1, the V gene TRBV2, with a possible D match to TRBD1 (5 bases). Germline assignment: CDR1 SNHLY and CDR2 FYNNEI. This CDR3 has 13 residues. V gave up 3 bases and J gave up 1 base, with 6 bases separating them.

This chain links TRBV19 with TRBJ1-3; unclear D gene. This CDR3 is 16 amino acids long. From germline, CDR1 is LNHDA and CDR2 SQIVND (reference sequence). V dropped 4 bases and J dropped 3 bases, with 16 bases sitting between them. CDR3 nucleotides: TGTGCCAGTAGTAGATTCCCAGGCGTCGATGGAAACACCATATATTTT. Encoded protein: CASSRFPGVDGNTIYF.

This chain uses TRBV2 with TRBJ2-7; TRBD2 matches 11 bases. The CDR3 consists of 14 residues. Trimming removed 10 bases from V and 4 bases from J; junction bases left unmatched: 9. Germline CDR1 is SNHLY and CDR2 is FYNNEI. The CDR3 protein is CATSGLAGLYEQYF. As DNA, the CDR3 is TGTGCCACCTCCGGACTAGCGGGCTTATACGAGCAGTACTTC.

The chain uses TRBV19 and TRBJ1-4; 8 bases fit TRBD1. The V gene's germline CDR1 is LNHDA and CDR2 SQIVND (reference sequence). Trimming took 5 bases from V and 11 from J; bases not matched to a gene: 10. The CDR3 length is 14 residues. CDR3 sequence reads: CASSVQGGVDKLFF. Written as DNA, the CDR3 is TGTGCCAGTAGTGTACAGGGGGGAGTTGACAAACTGTTTTTT.